The T cell receptor beta chain described here comes from a study of glioma-infiltrating T cells (dated by TCRdb to 2016 to 2017). General notes on the study: Sequencing of TCR alpha- and beta-chain repertoires was performed on glioma tissue, on non-neoplastic brain tissue, and on matched peripheral blood mononuclear cells. Each tissue-infiltrating repertoire was compared with the same patient's peripheral blood repertoire to measure divergence between tissue and blood T-cell populations. The paired cohort comprised three low-grade glioma patients, several primary glioblastoma patients and three non-glioma patients contributing non-neoplastic brain tissue. Overall study outcomes, separate from this receptor: Very few CDR3 sequences were shared between tissue and blood, attributed to high CDR3 diversity and limited sampling. Group comparisons were based on small numbers of patients: three non-neoplastic, three low-grade glioma and eight glioblastoma patients. VJ-independent divergence between tissue and blood was below expectation in non-neoplastic patients but above expectation in all gliomas, especially low-grade gliomas.

As encoded in the germline V gene, CDR1 is SNHLY while CDR2 is FYNNEI. The CDR3 covers 18 residues, taking in both the cysteine and the phenylalanine. The CDR3 DNA has 54 bases and is translated from base 1. The iRepertoire nested amplicon-rescue multiplex PCR (arm-PCR) platform was used to amplify TCR alpha and beta CDR3 regions from RNA. The input for one-step reverse transcription and amplification was roughly 85-400 ng of either tissue mRNA or PBMC total RNA. After bead purification, a secondary multiplex PCR added Illumina adapters, and libraries were gel-purified between 200 and 400 bp. The libraries contained internal 6-nucleotide barcodes that were used for demultiplexing. The libraries were sequenced on an Illumina MiSeq using 2x220 or 2x250 nucleotide paired-end reads. The study's processing was this. Paired reads were merged using FLASH 1.2.11 and were aligned to the GRCh37 human genome using BWA-MEM, after which TRA and TRB reads were extracted. For V and J assignment, an IMGT-derived reference of cassette sequences and CDR3 motifs that included pseudogenes was used. Reads were translated in three frames, and productive CDR3s were defined by a C…FGXG motif without stop codons. Clonotypes were defined as unique combinations of V-J cassette pair and CDR3 amino acid sequence. Hamming distance filtering was applied to reads, with thresholds set by the sequence error rate of each sample in mapped regions. TCRdb ran its own pipeline on the public reads, namely fastp trimming at Q25 and MiXCR clone calling, and kept in-frame beta chains. Under each unique CDR3 protein, matching rows form one entry showing the most common genes and DNA. TCRdb's processing, not the authors' own work, is the source of the V and J calls. Present in this sample are roughly 100,000 distinct CDR3 sequences, under 30% of which were seen just once. The top ten constitute approximately 46% of the sample.

Worth noting for this clonotype: Its antigen remains undetermined. A junction boundary mismatches the germline segment, possibly from a read error.

Recombination joined TRBV2 with TRBJ2-5; TRBD2 matches 9 bases in the middle. Sequencing input: glioma tissue, nonneoplastic brain tissue, or PBMCs (not recorded which). The clonotype comes from a human donor with low-grade glioma or glioblastoma, undergoing nonglioma brain surgery, or in good health (not recorded which). The nucleotide sequence is TGTGCCAGCAGTGAAGCGCTTCTCGGGACTAGCTTACAAGAGACCCATTACTTC. Translated, it gives CASSEALLGTSLQETHYF.